This T cell receptor (beta chain) was documented in a study of vaccination effects on CD4 cells after COVID-19. The CDR3 is 15 amino acids. V gave up 6 bases and J gave up 2 bases; unmatched junction bases: 7. CDR1 is MDHEN, CDR2 SYDVKM, per germline. Some clones are missing from TCRdb's copy, which holds only in-frame ones; the method was immunoSEQ multiplex PCR. The profile shows some 70,000 clones, 75% to 90% of them singletons. ViraFEST expansion of antigen-specific CD4+ T cells with viral peptide pools preceded sequencing. Isolating CD4+ T cells followed approximately ten days of culture. All vaccine recipients tested negative for nucleocapsid antibodies and had never contracted SARS-CoV-2 infection. About 2.1 million PBMC were placed in each well, which was supplemented with roughly 10 IU/ml IL-2 and 7.5 to 10 ug/ml peptides. Days 3 and 7 saw half the medium replaced with IL-2 medium. Comment on this clone: The antigen is not known.

Overall study results and limits: Recruitment yielded few convalescent patients, and the study had no early post-infection timepoints. Late in the post-vaccination period, infection-induced and vaccine-induced clones underwent marked clonal contraction.

This sequence originates from a human donor who received a COVID-19 vaccine. The sequences come from CD4+ T cells from PBMCs cultured with SARS-CoV-2 spike peptides, collected before COVID-19 vaccination. The chain is built from TRBV28 and TRBJ1-2; 9 bases are a match to TRBD1. CDR3 nucleotide sequence: TGTGCCAGCAGCGGTACCGGGACAGGGAACTATGGCTACACCTTC. It is translated as CASSGTGTGNYGYTF.